These T cell receptor beta chains were read from a single sample in a study of shared clonotypes between healthy human individuals. The data were produced by immunoSEQ multiplex PCR, yet TCRdb's version contains in-frame clones alone and is incomplete. This sample has about 480,000 clones, with around 79% found just once. Sequenced sample: PBMCs. The origin of the receptors is a woman aged 40-49 years in good health. Some clones in this sample may be carry-over from other donors' samples. CDR3s include the opening cysteine and the closing phenylalanine or tryptophan. A D gene is named only where the DNA matches it firmly. Some rows mark clone size as missing; the rest say once, few, many or name a class of expanded clone.

cdr3_nt	cdr3_aa	d_call	v_call	j_call	clone_size
TGTGCCAGCAGCTCTCAACTAGCGGGACACCAGGAGCAGTTCTTC	CASSSQLAGHQEQFF	TRBD2	TRBV11-2	TRBJ2-1	-
TGCGCCAGCAGCTTGGAAGGGGACAGTTATCAGCCCCAGCATTTT	CASSLEGDSYQPQHF	TRBD1	TRBV5-1	TRBJ1-5	-
TGTGCCAGCAGCTTGGGACTAGCGGGAGGCTCAGCTAAAGAGACCCAGTACTTC	CASSLGLAGGSAKETQYF	TRBD2	TRBV5-4	TRBJ2-5	-
TGCGCCAGCAGCCAAGCGGGGACAGGGGTAGGCGAGCAGTACTTC	CASSQAGTGVGEQYF	TRBD1	TRBV7-9	TRBJ2-7	-
TGCAGCCTCCGAGTAGGGACAGGGACCTACAATGAGCAGTTCTTC	CSLRVGTGTYNEQFF	TRBD1	TRBV29-1	TRBJ2-1	-
TGTGCCAGTACCATAGCGGAGGGTCCTTACGAGCAGTACTTC	CASTIAEGPYEQYF	-	TRBV19	TRBJ2-7	-
TGTGCCAGCAGGCGATCGGGTTCGGTCCCTGCAAGAGGACAGCCCCAGCATTTT	CASRRSGSVPARGQPQHF	-	TRBV28	TRBJ1-5	-
TGTGCCAGCAGCCTCCGGGACAGGGACTCTGCTGGCTACACCTTC	CASSLRDRDSAGYTF	TRBD1	TRBV28	TRBJ1-2	few
TGTGCCAGTAGTCGGGACAGGGACACTGAAGCTTTCTTT	CASSRDRDTEAFF	TRBD1	TRBV19	TRBJ1-1	once
TGTGCCAGTAGTATGGGGACTAGCGGAAATGAGCAGTTCTTC	CASSMGTSGNEQFF	TRBD2	TRBV19	TRBJ2-1	-
TGTGCCAGCAGCAGGGGGGACAGGCGCTATAATTCACCCCTCCACTTT	CASSRGDRRYNSPLHF	TRBD1	TRBV5-6	TRBJ1-6	-
TGTGCCAGCAGAACGGGTTGGGGTACTGGGCAGTACTTC	CASRTGWGTGQYF	-	TRBV28	TRBJ2-7	-
TGTGCCAGTAGTATTGTTTTGGTTGGCTATGGCTACACCTTC	CASSIVLVGYGYTF	-	TRBV19	TRBJ1-2	-
TGTGCCAGCAGCTTAGGTGGCTCCTCTGGGGCCAACGTCCTGACTTTC	CASSLGGSSGANVLTF	-	TRBV7-9	TRBJ2-6	few
TGTGCCAGCAGTGAAGCGCTTGCAGGGGGCGGAAACACCATATATTTT	CASSEALAGGGNTIYF	TRBD1	TRBV6-1	TRBJ1-3	-
TGCGCCAGCAGCTCAGGGTTGCGGGAGGGCCAAGAGACCCAGTACTTC	CASSSGLREGQETQYF	TRBD2	TRBV5-1	TRBJ2-5	-
TGTGCCAGCAGCAACGTCGTAGAACCTCGCCCTGAGCAGTTCTTC	CASSNVVEPRPEQFF	-	TRBV21-1	TRBJ2-1	-
TGCGCCAGCAGCCAAGATGAGGGGACCTATGGCTACACCTTC	CASSQDEGTYGYTF	-	TRBV4-1	TRBJ1-2	many
TGTGCCAGCGCTAACGGGGGGCAGGGGAAAAGGCCCCAGCATTTT	CASANGGQGKRPQHF	-	TRBV27	TRBJ1-5	-
TGTGCCAGCAGTTTTGGGACAACTAATGAAAAACTGTTTTTT	CASSFGTTNEKLFF	-	TRBV27	TRBJ1-4	once
TGCAGTGCCCCTGACCAAGAGACCCAGTACTTC	CSAPDQETQYF	-	TRBV20-1	TRBJ2-5	-
TGCAGCGTTGTAGGGGTTAATGAAAAACTGTTTTTT	CSVVGVNEKLFF	-	TRBV29-1	TRBJ1-4	-
TGTGCCAGCAGCCCATCAGGGGCGGTCACCTACGAGCAGTACTTC	CASSPSGAVTYEQYF	-	TRBV28	TRBJ2-7	-
TGTGCCAGCAGTGACTCAGGAGGGTACCCCTACGAGCAGTACTTC	CASSDSGGYPYEQYF	-	TRBV6-4	TRBJ2-7	-
TGTGCCAGCATTTCGGGACTAGCGGGAGGAGGAGATACGCAGTATTTT	CASISGLAGGGDTQYF	TRBD2	TRBV2	TRBJ2-3	once
TGTGCCAGCAGCCTCTCTAGCGGCAGCTCCTACAATGAGCAGTTCTTC	CASSLSSGSSYNEQFF	TRBD2	TRBV7-3	TRBJ2-1	-
TGTGCCAGCAGCTTAGGCGCCGGGGACCCCATATATTTT	CASSLGAGDPIYF	-	TRBV7-8	TRBJ1-3	-
TGTGCCAGCAGCTTAGCGGGCGGGAGCACAGATACGCAGTATTTT	CASSLAGGSTDTQYF	-	TRBV7-2	TRBJ2-3	-
TGTGCCAGCAGCTTCCTCTCCGAGACAGGGCCTGGCTACACCTTC	CASSFLSETGPGYTF	TRBD1	TRBV11-2	TRBJ1-2	-
TGTGCCAGCAGCGCCACAGGGGTTACAGAGACCCAGTACTTC	CASSATGVTETQYF	TRBD1	TRBV9	TRBJ2-5	-
TGTGCCTGGAGTGTACACTCCGGGACAGGAGATGAAAAACTGTTTTTT	CAWSVHSGTGDEKLFF	TRBD1	TRBV30	TRBJ1-4	-
TGTGCCAGTAGTACGGGCCTCGTCCTGACTTTC	CASSTGLVLTF	-	TRBV19	TRBJ2-6	many
TGTGCCAGCAGTCCTCCGTCGGTGGATACGCAGTATTTT	CASSPPSVDTQYF	-	TRBV28	TRBJ2-3	-
TGTGCCAGCAGCTTGGTGGGCCCCTCGGATACGCAGTATTTT	CASSLVGPSDTQYF	-	TRBV5-6	TRBJ2-3	-
TGTGCCAGCGGGCTAAACTACGAGCAGTACTTC	CASGLNYEQYF	-	TRBV2	TRBJ2-7	-
TGTGCCAGCATCTGGGACACCTCAGGTGGCTATGGCTACACCTTC	CASIWDTSGGYGYTF	-	TRBV2	TRBJ1-2	few